This TCR beta chain was sequenced during a study of T cells in Graves' hyperthyroidism and ophthalmopathy. Turning to the study itself: At the time of initial diagnosis and before any treatment, peripheral blood was collected.

Study observations and caveats: Progression to ophthalmopathy was predicted a median of roughly 6.5 months early.

Amplification yielded TCR beta CDR3 regions, with RNA transcripts as the source. The TCR CDR3 first-round RT-PCR relied on the HTBI primer set. TCRdb independently ran MiXCR on the multiplex PCR reads; one entry per CDR3 protein. The data contain approximately 640,000 distinct CDR3 sequences, roughly a sixth of them singletons. As regards this clonotype: Its matching antigen is unknown.

J gave up 0 bases and V 2 bases, and 7 bases lay outside the gene matches. The germline V gene encodes CDR1 MNHEY and CDR2 SVGAGI. The CDR3 contains 18 residues. Each diagnosis was grounded in clinical symptoms, serum thyroxine and TRAb, thyroid ultrasound, and orbital computed tomography. The chain combines TRBV6-5 with TRBJ2-2; 9 bases agree with TRBD2. Sequencing was carried out using blood. The TCR was taken from a man aged 50 to 59 with Graves' hyperthyroidism. Written as DNA, the CDR3 is TGTGCCAGCAGTTACGAATCACTAGCGGGTGCGAACACCGGGGAGCTGTTTTTT. It is translated as CASSYESLAGANTGELFF.